This TCR beta chain derives from a study of blood T cell repertoires in COVID-19. Looking at the study overall: The samples span acute and convalescent COVID-19 from the United States, Italy and Spain. Nucleic acid was either cDNA or gDNA, and it came from T cells, B-cell-depleted T cells, or PBMCs.

This CDR3 contains 8 residues. CDR1 is GTSNPN, CDR2 SVGIG, per germline (reference sequence). As regards this clone: An end of the junction does not agree with germline; a read error may underlie this.

In the original processing: The authors estimated nucleated cell counts from reference gene primer amplification. Sequenced by immunoSEQ multiplex PCR; TCRdb stores in-frame clones only, minus some. That table furnishes V, J and clone size, whereas the DNA furnished D and trimming. The repertoire consists of 100,000 to 150,000 clones, with about four fifths occurring once and the leading ten covering around a third. The sample comprised peripheral blood. V gene TRBV30 combines with J gene TRBJ1-2; TRBD1 might be the D (5 bases). The clonotype was recovered from a man aged 35 to 55 with active or convalescent COVID-19. The chain's CDR3 is CAGDRGGF. The CDR3 bases are TGTGCCGGAGATAGGGGAGGCTTC.